Presented here are 28 T cell receptor beta chains from one specimen sequenced in a study of T cell responses to AZD1222 COVID-19 vaccine (dated by TCRdb to the early 2020s). Library construction relied on the immunoSEQ multiplex PCR assay. Imported from immuneACCESS, the table was reduced by TCRdb to in-frame sequences with V and J called. These copies leave out some clones; in studies compared against another copy, an unresolved V gene accounts for under half, and the cause of the remainder is not known. The sample records 150,000 to 200,000 clones, 94% of which are singletons. The ten largest clones capture about 0.6% of the sample. In light of the paper, this sample's time point label describes: baseline before first vaccination. This specimen consisted of peripheral blood, obtained on day 0 of AZD1222 vaccination. These receptors were obtained from an adult in good health.

The CDR3 DNA is TGCGCCAGCAGTACCCCGATTAAGTTGGGCGGGAACACTGAAGCTTTCTTT. Its translation is CASSTPIKLGGNTEAFF. This rearrangement joins TRBV4-1 to TRBJ1-1, with D hard to call. Trimming stripped 6 bases from V and 1 base from J, with 21 bases between. Germline V CDR1 and CDR2: MGHRA, YSYEKL. The CDR3 length is 17 residues.

The chain is built from TRBV19 and TRBJ2-6, with 8 bases matching TRBD1. V was pared by 8 bases and J by 4 bases, with 4 bases of the junction left unmatched. CDR1 LNHDA and CDR2 SQIVND come from the germline V gene (reference sequence). The length of the CDR3 is 14 residues. CDR3 sequence reads: CASGQGLGANVLTF. The CDR3 DNA sequence: TGTGCCAGTGGACAGGGATTGGGGGCCAACGTCCTGACTTTC.

The chain is built from TRBV14 and TRBJ1-6, with a tentative D call TRBD1 (6 bases). The germline V gene has CDR1 SGHDN and CDR2 FVKESK. This CDR3 region has 16 residues. V shed 3 bases and J shed 7 bases, with 16 bases lying between them. The CDR3, as DNA: TGTGCCAGCAGCCATCGAGGTCGGCAGGGGAATTCACCCCTCCACTTT. Its protein is CASSHRGRQGNSPLHF.

This clone was detected only once. V usage is TRBV7-3 and J usage is TRBJ2-7, with unresolved D. This CDR3 has 13 residues. The V gene's germline CDR1 is SGHTA and CDR2 FQGTGA. Trimming took 3 bases from V and 4 from J, leaving 10 bases between them. DNA of the CDR3: TGTGCCAGCAGCTTTGGCAGTCCTTACGAGCAGTACTTC. It codes for CASSFGSPYEQYF.

V usage is TRBV5-1 and J usage is TRBJ2-5; no firm D call. CDR3 length: 16 residues. Looked up from germline, CDR1 is SGHRS and CDR2 is YFSETQ. Trimming removed 0 bases from V and 2 bases from J, with 14 bases in between. CDR3 nucleotide sequence: TGCGCCAGCAGCTTGGGATGGGGATCCTCACAAGAGACCCAGTACTTC. The encoded protein is CASSLGWGSSQETQYF.

This clone was seen a single time. This rearrangement joins TRBV3-1 (or the pseudogene TRBV3-2) to TRBJ2-1; either TRBD1 or TRBD2 may fit D (6 bases each). The length of the CDR3 is 17 residues. Germline V gene sequence: CDR1 LGHDT, CDR2 YNNKEL (reference sequence). V shed 8 bases and J shed 8 bases, with 28 bases lying between them. Written as DNA, the CDR3 is TGTGCCAGCTCGGACTATGGGCTTATGGGGACAAGCGATGAGCAGTTCTTC. Translation: CASSDYGLMGTSDEQFF.

The rearrangement joins TRBV11-1 to TRBJ1-1; tentatively, D is TRBD1 (5 bases). Germline CDR1 SGHAT, CDR2 FQDESV (reference sequence). This CDR3 has 15 amino acids. The V end was cut by 3 bases, the J end by 4 bases, with 15 bases between. CDR3 DNA sequence: TGTGCCAGCAGCTTTCGGGGACGTGCAATCACTGAAGCTTTCTTT. Residues: CASSFRGRAITEAFF.

This chain links TRBV4-1 with TRBJ1-6; no firm D call. This CDR3 contains 14 residues. Trimming left V 1 base short and J 6 bases short, with 7 bases between. Germline loops: CDR1 MGHRA, CDR2 YSYEKL. CDR3 DNA sequence: TGCGCCAGCAGCCAAGCCTTTGGTAATTCACCCCTCCACTTT. Protein product: CASSQAFGNSPLHF.

The CDR3 sequence is CASTDVGEPQHF. Written as DNA, the CDR3 is TGTGCCAGCACGGATGTGGGGGAGCCCCAGCATTTT. J is TRBJ1-5 and V is TRBV5-5; a possible D gene is TRBD1 (5 bases). Germline CDR1 SGHKS, CDR2 YYEKEE (reference sequence). The ends were cut back, 6 bases at V and 8 bases at J, with 12 bases in the middle. The CDR3 covers 12 residues. Combining the CDR3 with reference TRBV5-5 and TRBJ1-5 gives the whole variable domain DAGVTQSPTHLIKTRGQQVTLRCSPISGHKSVSWYQQVLGQGPQFIFQYYEKEERGRGNFPDRFSARQFPNYSSELNVNALLLGDSALYLCASTDVGEPQHFGDGTRLSIL.

J is TRBJ2-1 and V is TRBV7-9; maybe TRBD1 (6 bases). There are 15 residues in the CDR3. Trimming shortened V by 3 bases and J by 6 bases, and 15 bases separated the two germline ends. Germline assignment: CDR1 SEHNR and CDR2 FQNEAQ (reference sequence). CDR3 nucleotides: TGTGCCAGCAGCTTGGGGCTCCCAGGGGTCAATGAGCAGTTCTTC. It specifies CASSLGLPGVNEQFF.

This chain connects TRBV19 to TRBJ1-5; 8 bases are shared with TRBD1. The CDR3 is 18 residues long. CDR1 and CDR2 from the germline V gene are LNHDA and SQIVND (reference sequence). The V and J ends lost 3 bases and 2 bases, in that order; junction bases with no gene match: 12. The chain's CDR3 is CASSIGRPGGEGNQPQHF. The CDR3 nucleotides read TGTGCCAGTAGTATTGGGCGACCAGGGGGCGAGGGCAATCAGCCCCAGCATTTT. Full variable domain (remainder filled in from reference TRBV19 and TRBJ1-5): DGGITQSPKYLFRKEGQNVTLSCEQNLNHDAMYWYRQDPGQGLRLIYYSQIVNDFQKGDIAEGYSVSREKKESFPLTVTSAQKNPTAFYLCASSIGRPGGEGNQPQHFGDGTRLSIL.

The table lists this clone with a count of one. V usage is TRBV6-5 and J usage is TRBJ2-1, with 8 bases fitting TRBD2. The CDR3 totals 13 residues. Losses at the gene ends were 8 bases for V and 9 bases for J; bases not matched to a gene: 9. Germline lookup yields CDR1 MNHEY and CDR2 SVGAGI. This chain's CDR3 is CASPMEREIEQFF. In DNA form, the CDR3 reads TGTGCCAGCCCCATGGAGCGGGAGATTGAGCAGTTCTTC.

The chain links TRBV12-5 to TRBJ2-3, with TRBD2 as a possible D gene (6 bases). The germline CDR1 and CDR2 sequences are LGHNT and FRNRAP. The CDR3 extends over 16 amino acids. The V end was cut by 0 bases, the J end by 5 bases, with 15 bases between. The CDR3 nucleotides are TGTGCTAGTGGTTTGGTCCTTAGCGGTACCCTAGATACGCAGTATTTT. It yields the protein CASGLVLSGTLDTQYF.

The table lists this clone with a count of one. The chain employs TRBV28 and TRBJ2-1, with 13 nucleotides matching TRBD2. V shed 1 base, J shed 0 bases, and the junction held 12 bases outside the gene matches. Germline V gives CDR1 MDHEN, CDR2 SYDVKM. The CDR3 has 21 residues. This CDR3 is CASSLYLRLAGGASSYNEQFF. In DNA form, the CDR3 reads TGTGCCAGCAGTTTATACCTCCGACTAGCGGGAGGCGCTAGCTCCTACAATGAGCAGTTCTTC.

V and J are TRBV4-1 and TRBJ1-1, with TRBD1 as a possible D gene (5 bases). The CDR3 length is 12 residues. Per germline, CDR1 MGHRA and CDR2 YSYEKL. The V gene lost 0 bases and the J gene lost 8 bases, with 7 bases spanning the gap. CDR3 sequence (DNA): TGCGCCAGCAGCCAAGACCACAGGGAAGCTTTCTTT. It translates to CASSQDHREAFF.

The V and J genes are TRBV20-1 and TRBJ1-2; a weak D match, TRBD1 (6 bases). The CDR3 is 15 amino acids. Trimming shortened V by 3 bases and J by 3 bases, and 17 bases separated the two germline ends. Germline CDR1 is DFQATT and CDR2 is SNEGSKA (reference sequence). The DNA of the CDR3 is TGCAGTGCTAGTTTTCCGGGGGCGAGTGACTATGGCTACACCTTC. Translation: CSASFPGASDYGYTF.

Here the CDR3 DNA reads TGTGCCAGCAGCTCCGGGGCTAATGAAAAACTGTTTTTT. As protein: CASSSGANEKLFF. The chain uses TRBV5-4 and TRBJ1-4; D remains unclear. With 3 bases removed from V and 3 bases from J, the gap between germline ends came to 6 bases. This CDR3 spans 13 amino acids. Germline lookup yields CDR1 SGHNT and CDR2 YYREEE (reference sequence).

Note on this clone: The sample has other DNA sequences that encode this CDR3 too. The rearrangement links TRBV7-9 to TRBJ1-1; D call uncertain. V lost 0 bases and J lost 0, with 5 bases in between. The germline V gene encodes CDR1 SEHNR and CDR2 FQNEAQ (reference sequence). The CDR3 extends over 14 amino acids. This CDR3 is CASSLARMNTEAFF. Here the CDR3 DNA reads TGTGCCAGCAGCTTAGCGCGAATGAACACTGAAGCTTTCTTT.

This clone was seen ten or more times. V is TRBV11-2 and J is TRBJ1-3; D may be TRBD1 (6 bases). Germline V gene data show CDR1 as SGHAT and CDR2 as FQNNGV. The V end was cut by 3 bases, the J end by 4 bases, with 7 bases between. The CDR3 covers 13 residues. The CDR3 bases are TGTGCCAGCAGCTTGAGGGGGGGAAACACCATATATTTT. This encodes CASSLRGGNTIYF.

The chain has TRBV27 and TRBJ2-2; weak D call: TRBD1 (5 bases). The CDR3 extends over 15 amino acids. Germline V gene sequence: CDR1 MNHEY, CDR2 SMNVEV (reference sequence). Trimming cost V 6 bases and J 7 bases, with 18 bases left between them. CDR3 amino acids: CASRQGRKVDGELFF. CDR3 nucleotides: TGTGCCAGCAGGCAGGGCCGGAAGGTTGACGGGGAGCTGTTTTTT.

V and J are TRBV10-1 and TRBJ2-5; D might be TRBD1 (6 bases). Germline V CDR1 and CDR2: WNHNN, SYGVQD (reference sequence). The CDR3 consists of 17 residues. The germline V and J ends were trimmed by 0 bases and 4 bases, with 18 bases remaining between them. The CDR3: CASSESIRGGLGETQYF. The CDR3 DNA is TGCGCCAGCAGTGAGTCGATCCGAGGGGGTTTGGGAGAGACCCAGTACTTC.

The gene calls are TRBV28 and TRBJ2-7; 9 positions match TRBD2. The CDR3 length is 15 residues. Germline CDR1 MDHEN, CDR2 SYDVKM. J lost 5 bases, V lost 7 bases, and 12 bases had no gene match. CDR3 region: CASTPPAGGPDEQYF. As DNA, the CDR3 is TGTGCCAGCACCCCCCCGGCGGGAGGGCCGGACGAGCAGTACTTC.

This clone was seen a single time. The V call is TRBV12-3 or TRBV12-4, the J call TRBJ2-7; D uncertain. The CDR3 sequence is 13 residues long. The V and J ends lost 6 bases and 2 bases respectively, with 11 bases between them. As DNA, the CDR3 is TGTGCCAGCAGCCCCGGCGGTACCTACGAGCAGTACTTC. Amino acids: CASSPGGTYEQYF.

The V and J genes are TRBV7-2 and TRBJ1-5; D not resolved. Germline V gene data show CDR1 as SGHTA and CDR2 as FQGNSA. This CDR3 region has 14 residues. Trimming shortened V by 2 bases and J by 7 bases, and 12 bases separated the two germline ends. CDR3: CASSLMGSRQPQHF. The CDR3 nucleotides are TGTGCCAGCAGCTTAATGGGGTCCCGCCAGCCCCAGCATTTT.

This chain connects TRBV5-4 to TRBJ1-5, with D perhaps matching TRBD1 (5 bases). The CDR3 contains 12 residues. Trimming took 4 bases from V and 5 from J, leaving 7 bases between them. CDR1 is SGHNT and CDR2 is YYREEE in the germline V gene (reference sequence). CDR3 in DNA: TGTGCCAGCAGCATCAGGGATCAGCCCCAGCATTTT. It yields the protein CASSIRDQPQHF.

This sequence joins TRBV30 and TRBJ1-5; 7 positions match TRBD1. The CDR3 has 13 residues. J lost 4 bases, V lost 3 bases, and 3 bases had no gene match. Germline CDR1 reads GTSNPN; CDR2 reads SVGIG (reference sequence). CDR3 bases: TGTGCCTGGAGCACAGGGGAGAATCAGCCCCAGCATTTT. Encoded protein: CAWSTGENQPQHF.

J is TRBJ2-3 and V is TRBV7-8; the D gene is possibly TRBD2 (5 bases). CDR3 length: 13 amino acids. With 5 bases removed from V and 8 bases from J, the gap between germline ends came to 14 bases. Germline lookup yields CDR1 SGHVS and CDR2 FQNEAQ. In nucleotides, the CDR3 is TGTGCCAGCAGCCGAACGGTGGGAGCTACGCAGTATTTT. It encodes CASSRTVGATQYF.

The J gene is TRBJ2-7, the V gene TRBV30, with D uncertain. V lost 2 bases and J lost 0, with 17 bases in between. Germline loops: CDR1 GTSNPN, CDR2 SVGIG (reference sequence). The CDR3 covers 16 residues. The CDR3 bases are TGTGCCTGGAGTTTAAGTACAGAGAACCCCTCCTACGAGCAGTACTTC. The encoded protein is CAWSLSTENPSYEQYF.